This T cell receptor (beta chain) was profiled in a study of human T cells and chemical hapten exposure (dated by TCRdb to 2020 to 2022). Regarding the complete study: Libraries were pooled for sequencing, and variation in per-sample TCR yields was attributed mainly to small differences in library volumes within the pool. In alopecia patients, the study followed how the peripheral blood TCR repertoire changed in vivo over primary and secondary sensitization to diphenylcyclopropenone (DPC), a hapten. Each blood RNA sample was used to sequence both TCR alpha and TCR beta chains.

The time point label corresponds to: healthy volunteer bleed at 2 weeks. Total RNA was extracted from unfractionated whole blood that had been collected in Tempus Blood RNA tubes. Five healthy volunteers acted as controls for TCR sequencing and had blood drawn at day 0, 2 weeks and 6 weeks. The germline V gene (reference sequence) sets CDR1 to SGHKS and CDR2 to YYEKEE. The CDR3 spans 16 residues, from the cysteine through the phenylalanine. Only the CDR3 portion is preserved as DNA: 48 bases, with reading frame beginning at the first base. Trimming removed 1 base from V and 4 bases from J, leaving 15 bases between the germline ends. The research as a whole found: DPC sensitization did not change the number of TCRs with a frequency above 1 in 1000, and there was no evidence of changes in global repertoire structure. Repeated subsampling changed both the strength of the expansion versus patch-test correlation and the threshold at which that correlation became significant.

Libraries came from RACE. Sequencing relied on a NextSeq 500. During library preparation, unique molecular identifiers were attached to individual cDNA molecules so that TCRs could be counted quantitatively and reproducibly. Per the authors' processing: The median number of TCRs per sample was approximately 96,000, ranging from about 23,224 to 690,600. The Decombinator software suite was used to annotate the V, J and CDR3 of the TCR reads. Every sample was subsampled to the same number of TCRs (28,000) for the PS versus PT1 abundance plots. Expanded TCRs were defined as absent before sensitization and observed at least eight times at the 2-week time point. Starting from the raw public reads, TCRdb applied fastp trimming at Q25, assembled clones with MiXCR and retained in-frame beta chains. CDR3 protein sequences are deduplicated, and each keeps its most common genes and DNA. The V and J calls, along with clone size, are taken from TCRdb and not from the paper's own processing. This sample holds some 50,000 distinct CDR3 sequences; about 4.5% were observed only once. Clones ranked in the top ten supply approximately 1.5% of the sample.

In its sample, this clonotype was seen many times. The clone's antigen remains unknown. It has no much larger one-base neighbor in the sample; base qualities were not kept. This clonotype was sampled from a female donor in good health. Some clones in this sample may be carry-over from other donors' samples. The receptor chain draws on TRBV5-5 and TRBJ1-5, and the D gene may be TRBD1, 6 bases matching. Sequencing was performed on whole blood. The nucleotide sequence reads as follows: TGTGCCAGCAGCTTGCGGTCAGGGGCACTTAATCAGCCCCAGCATTTT. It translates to CASSLRSGALNQPQHF.